The TCR beta chain under discussion was sequenced for a study of cytomegalovirus exposure and HLA in healthy donors (dated by TCRdb to about 2017). About the investigation overall: An earlier analysis of several hundred of the donors reported 250 to 300 Gb of sequence data and some 100 million unique TCR beta sequences from about 200 million T cells. Along with the approximately 670-subject first cohort, a separate validation cohort of 120 different subjects was used. The study profiled the T cell repertoires of hundreds of subjects by immunosequencing and related them to cytomegalovirus serostatus. Typing coverage differed by locus: A, B, C, DRB1 and DQB1 were typed in roughly 620-640 donors, DQA1 in about 500, DPA1 in some 610, and DPB1 in 450 to 480. In an earlier analysis of 587 of the donors, high-throughput TCR beta sequencing was used to judge whether each TCR beta V gene segment behaved as functional or pseudogenic. The study was designed to test whether signatures of past pathogen exposure could be identified by cataloging public T cell receptors. To predict cytomegalovirus infection status, the study combined high-throughput TCR immunosequencing, statistical association of individual TCRs with disease status, and machine learning. Donor age, sex, ethnicity and CMV serostatus were compiled alongside the repertoire data. HLA typing covered class I and class II loci at four-digit resolution. Around 300 gigabases of sequencing data and some 85 million unique TCR sequences were included in an early release covering 550 to 650 HLA-typed donors. Rather than drawing on any new phenotypic data, the later analysis identified candidate immune exposures from TCR beta sequences and the way those sequences occurred across donors. A later genetic analysis took genome-wide SNP genotypes for about 55% of the 666 donors and used that subset as a discovery cohort. To study patterns of TCR occurrence, a later analysis re-analyzed previously published TCR beta repertoires from several hundred donors and added high-resolution HLA genotyping. Among some 400 genotyped donors of the cohort, an average of 235,054 unique TCR beta nucleotide sequences were sequenced per donor, around a sixth of them non-productive. The genetic ancestry cluster associated with self-reported Caucasian donors included approximately 85% of the 300 to 400 genotyped donors. Because of strong linkage in the cohort, roughly 5 DR-DQ haplotypes were treated as single units for association and clustering. Every repertoire in the discovery cohort had been generated on one and the same sequencing platform. What the research found in general, with its limitations: Correlated functional status among segregating V segments might reflect linkage disequilibrium, but an unknown experimental factor could not be ruled out. A further reported finding was that TCR beta sequences accurately predicted the HLA-A and HLA-B alleles for most subjects in the first cohort. In a later genetic analysis, a missense DCLRE1C variant was associated with V-gene and J-gene trimming of TCR beta chains, and the association was replicated in an independent cohort. Compared with the roughly 670-donor mean, donors in an Asian-associated ancestry cluster had fewer N-insertions in productive TCRs, according to a later genetic analysis. The earlier analysis of about 600 of the donors excluded some 15 rarely observed V segments, including chromosome 9 orphons, because counts were too low. The presence/absence analyses assumed that sequencing depth was roughly uniform across donors, and that assumption may not be true. A later analysis found that most CMV-associated TCR beta chains appeared HLA-restricted, with HLA associations seemingly driven largely by CMV exposure. HLA typing was unavailable for some donors at each locus, so association tests used only the typed subset. While some public TCRs were present in many individuals, most TCR sequences turned up only very rarely across donors. In a later analysis, HLA-associated TCR beta chains were found to be more clonally expanded and to have lower generation probabilities than equally common non-associated chains. A total of some 180 TCR beta chains were listed by the study as associated with cytomegalovirus. An earlier analysis of approximately 500 of the donors showed that most TCR beta V segments appeared in productive rearrangements either about 87% or about 30% of the time, which broadly matched IMGT annotations. Specific HLA alleles were associated with 18,000 or so TCR beta sequences at a false discovery rate of 0.05 in a later analysis. In both the original and validation cohorts, the classifier was reported to diagnose cytomegalovirus status with high specificity and sensitivity. In a later analysis, the rate of TCR association differed among HLA loci, with DRB1 alleles having the most associated TCRs and HLA-C alleles having the fewest. The 87-base-pair reads could not distinguish some IMGT-functional V segments, including TRBV6-2 and TRBV6-3, so those segments were excluded. Strong co-occurrence of HLA alleles, especially DR and DQ, made assigning TCR associations to individual alleles difficult. The authors suggested that the approach could potentially be extended to other disease states and immunological phenotypes. Several of the top co-occurrence clusters appeared to be linked to parvovirus B19, influenza, CMV and Epstein-Barr virus, according to a later analysis. Immune exposure information for the cohort was limited to CMV serostatus. In vitro tests confirmed that a few of the cytomegalovirus-associated TCR beta chains recognize cytomegalovirus antigens. The sequencing pipeline was judged likely to have produced a cluster of highly shared sequence variants as a technical artifact. Only TCR beta chains were sequenced in this cohort, and the absence of alpha or paired-chain data limited detectable features.

Trimming removed 5 bases from V and 3 bases from J; the gene matches leave 10 bases unexplained. Per the germline V gene (reference sequence), MNHEY is the CDR1 and SMNVEV is the CDR2. The cysteine opens and the phenylalanine closes a CDR3 of 16 amino acids. Here the CDR3 DNA is all that survives: 48 bases in frame from base 1. Library preparation used the immunoSEQ multiplex PCR assay. The multiplex PCR relied on a mix of 60 forward primers for TCR Vbeta segments and 13 reverse primers for TCR Jbeta segments. A multiplex PCR assay on genomic DNA amplified the CDR3 region of rearranged TCR beta genes. On the Illumina HiSeq System, the amplified TCR beta libraries were sequenced as 87-base-pair reads. Regarding the original processing steps: A later analysis tallied roughly 76 million unique TCR beta chains across the 666 repertoires, and approximately 11 million of those chains were shared by two or more donors. Raw reads were error-corrected and collapsed into unique sequences with a nearest-neighbor algorithm that merged closely related sequences to remove PCR and sequencing errors. Alignment of CDR3 sequences to IMGT reference sequences was used to assign V, D and J gene segments. For a sequence to be retained, a match of at least six nucleotides to both a V gene segment and a J gene segment was required. Rearrangements were called productive when the CDR3 lacked stop codons and stayed in frame with V and J; all others were non-productive. Following IMGT convention, CDR3 was defined as the stretch from the second conserved V-encoded cysteine to the conserved J-encoded phenylalanine. In an earlier analysis of around 600 of the donors, sequences lacking an unambiguous match to a single V gene segment were excluded. In an earlier analysis of several hundred of the donors, V segments were called functional above 56.7% productive rearrangements and were called segregating when the between-donor standard deviation exceeded 5%. To diagnose cytomegalovirus status from the catalog of TCR beta chain sequences, a statistical classification framework was built. In a later analysis, TCR nucleotide sequences were compared against IMGT/GENE-DB human TR gene sequences so that V and J genes could be assigned. The TCRdist pipeline was used in a later analysis to assign CDR3 sequences and most-parsimonious VDJ recombination scenarios. In a later analysis, every TCR beta chain was defined by the combination of its CDR3 amino acid sequence and its V-gene family, and reads without a unique V-gene family were dropped. To address suspected cross-contamination and a sequencing artifact, a later analysis removed under 600 highly shared, low-generation-probability nucleotide sequences. In a later analysis, a clonal expansion index for each public chain was calculated from normalized within-repertoire ranks of inferred template counts. In a later analysis, generation probabilities were computed with a VDJ recombination model fitted to out-of-frame rearrangements, and the resulting probabilities were checked against IGoR. Hypergeometric tests were used in a later analysis to score TCR-TCR, TCR-HLA and TCR-CMV co-occurrence, with a repertoire-size bias correction applied to the TCR pairs. In a later analysis, false discovery rates were estimated by permuting HLA or CMV assignments 20 times. In a later analysis, co-occurring TCRs were grouped using DBSCAN, with TCRdist sequence similarity added in when clustering inside HLA-allele-positive subsets. Repertoires with fewer than 30,000 or more than 120,000 public chains, plus five repertoires with anomalous nucleotide sharing, were excluded from co-occurrence clustering. Held by TCRdb, this immuneACCESS table contains in-frame sequences only and omits some clones. Under half of the omission traces to an unresolved V gene where checked; the cause of the rest is unknown. The V and J calls and clone size were taken over from that table, and D and trimming were inferred from the DNA. Here the sample has 160,000 or so clones; roughly 72% occur a single time. Jointly, the top ten make up roughly 1.5% of the sample.

For this clone: This receptor's antigen is unknown. Per-base quality was not reported, and no clone a single base away is much larger than it.

The cohort comprised some 730 healthy bone marrow donors. At the time of sampling, every cohort member was nominally healthy, though immune exposures that went unrecorded were likely present. The donor was CMV seronegative and belonged to the group of 380 or so seronegative cohort members. A peripheral blood sample was provided by each donor, and peripheral blood mononuclear cells were used for TCR beta sequencing. The Qiagen DNeasy Blood Extraction Kit was used to extract genomic DNA from the blood cell samples. The specimen was PBMCs. The rearranged chain carries TRBV27 and TRBJ2-1, with TRBD2 identical over 7 junction bases. This sequence originates from a man aged 35-49 years in good health and CMV-seronegative. The CDR3 corresponds to CASSPLRSGIYNEQFF. Here is the DNA: TGTGCCAGCAGTCCTTTGAGGAGCGGGATCTACAATGAGCAGTTCTTC.